The entry below describes one T cell receptor beta chain. This entry comes from a study of blood T cell repertoires in COVID-19. Sequenced by immunoSEQ multiplex PCR; TCRdb stores in-frame clones only, minus some. The sample shows 250,000 to 400,000 clones, 70% to 90% of them seen only once. This CDR3 comprises 16 residues. Germline V CDR1 and CDR2: LGHNA, YSLEER. V was trimmed by 1 base and J by 0 bases, leaving 7 bases between them. The chain carries TRBV4-3 and TRBJ2-6; unclear D gene. Sequences were obtained from PBMCs or T cells enriched from blood (not recorded which). This receptor was obtained from a woman in her twenties or thirties who had recovered from COVID-19. In DNA form, the CDR3 reads TGCGCCAGCAGCCAAGGGGCGAGCTCTGGGGCCAACGTCCTGACTTTC. Its translation is CASSQGASSGANVLTF.